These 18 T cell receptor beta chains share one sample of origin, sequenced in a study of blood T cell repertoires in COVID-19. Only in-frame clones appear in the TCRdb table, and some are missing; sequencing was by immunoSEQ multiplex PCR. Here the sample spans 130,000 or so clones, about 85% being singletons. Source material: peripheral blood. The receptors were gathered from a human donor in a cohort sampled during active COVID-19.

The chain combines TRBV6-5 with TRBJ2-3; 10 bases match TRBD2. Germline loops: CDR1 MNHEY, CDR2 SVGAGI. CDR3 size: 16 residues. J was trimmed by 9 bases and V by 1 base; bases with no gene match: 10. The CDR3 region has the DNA TGTGCCAGCAGTTACTACGCTAGCGGGAGTCAAGGGACGCAGTATTTT. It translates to CASSYYASGSQGTQYF.

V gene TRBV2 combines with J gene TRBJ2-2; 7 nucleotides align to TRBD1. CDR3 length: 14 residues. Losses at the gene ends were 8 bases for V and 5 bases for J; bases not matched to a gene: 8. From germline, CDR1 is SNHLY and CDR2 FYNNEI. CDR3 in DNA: TGTGCCAGCCGGAGACAGGGACAAACCGGGGAGCTGTTTTTT. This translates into CASRRQGQTGELFF.

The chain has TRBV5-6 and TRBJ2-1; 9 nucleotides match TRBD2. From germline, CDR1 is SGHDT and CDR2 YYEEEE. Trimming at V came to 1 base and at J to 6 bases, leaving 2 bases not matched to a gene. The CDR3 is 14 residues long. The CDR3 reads CASSLSGRLNEQFF. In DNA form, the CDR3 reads TGTGCCAGCAGCTTGAGCGGGAGGCTCAATGAGCAGTTCTTC. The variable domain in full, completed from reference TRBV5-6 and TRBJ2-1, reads DAGVTQSPTHLIKTRGQQVTLRCSPKSGHDTVSWYQQALGQGPQFIFQYYEEEERQRGNFPDRFSGHQFPNYSSELNVNALLLGDSALYLCASSLSGRLNEQFFGPGTRLTVL.

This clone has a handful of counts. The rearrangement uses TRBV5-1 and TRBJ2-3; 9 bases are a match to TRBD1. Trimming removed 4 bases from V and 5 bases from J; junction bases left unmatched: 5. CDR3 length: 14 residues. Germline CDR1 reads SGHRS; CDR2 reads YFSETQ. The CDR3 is CASSLQGAGDTQYF. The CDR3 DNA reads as TGCGCCAGCAGCCTACAGGGGGCTGGAGATACGCAGTATTTT.

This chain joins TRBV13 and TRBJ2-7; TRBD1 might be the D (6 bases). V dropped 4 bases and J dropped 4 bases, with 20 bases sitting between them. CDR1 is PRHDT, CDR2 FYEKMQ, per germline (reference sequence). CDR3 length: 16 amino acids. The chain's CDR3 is CASSWGQRAIGYEQYF. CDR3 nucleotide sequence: TGTGCCAGCAGCTGGGGGCAGAGGGCGATCGGATACGAGCAGTACTTC.

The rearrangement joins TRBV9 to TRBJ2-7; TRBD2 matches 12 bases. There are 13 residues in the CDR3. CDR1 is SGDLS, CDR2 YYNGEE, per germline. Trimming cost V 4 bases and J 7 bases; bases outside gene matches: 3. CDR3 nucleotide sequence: TGTGCCAGCAGCTCCGGACTAGCGGGAGAGCAGTACTTC. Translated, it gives CASSSGLAGEQYF.

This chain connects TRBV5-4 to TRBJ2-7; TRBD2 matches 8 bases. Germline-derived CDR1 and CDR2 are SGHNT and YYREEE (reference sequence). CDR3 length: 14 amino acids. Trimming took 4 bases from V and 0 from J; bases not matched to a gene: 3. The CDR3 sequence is CASSRSGSSYEQYF. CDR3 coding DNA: TGTGCCAGCAGCAGGAGCGGGAGCTCCTACGAGCAGTACTTC. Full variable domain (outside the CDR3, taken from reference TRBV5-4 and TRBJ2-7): ETGVTQSPTHLIKTRGQQVTLRCSSQSGHNTVSWYQQALGQGPQFIFQYYREEENGRGNFPPRFSGLQFPNYSSELNVNALELDDSALYLCASSRSGSSYEQYFGPGTRLTVT.

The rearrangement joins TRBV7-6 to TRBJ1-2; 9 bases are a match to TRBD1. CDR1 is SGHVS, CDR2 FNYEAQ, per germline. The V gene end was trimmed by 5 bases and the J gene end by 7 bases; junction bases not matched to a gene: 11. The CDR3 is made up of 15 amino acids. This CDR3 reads CASSKPGQGPCGYTF. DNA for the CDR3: TGTGCCAGCAGCAAACCGGGACAGGGACCTTGTGGCTACACCTTC.

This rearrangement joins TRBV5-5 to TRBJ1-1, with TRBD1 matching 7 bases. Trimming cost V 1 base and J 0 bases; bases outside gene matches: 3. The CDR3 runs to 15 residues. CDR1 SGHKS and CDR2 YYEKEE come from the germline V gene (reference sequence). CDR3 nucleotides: TGTGCCAGCAGCTTGCTGGGACAGATGAACACTGAAGCTTTCTTT. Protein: CASSLLGQMNTEAFF.

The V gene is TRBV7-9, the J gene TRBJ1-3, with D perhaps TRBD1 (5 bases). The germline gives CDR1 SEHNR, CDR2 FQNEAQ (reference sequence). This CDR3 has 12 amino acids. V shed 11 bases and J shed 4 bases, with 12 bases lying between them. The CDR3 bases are TGTGCCTGGGGGGATCCGGGAAACACCATATATTTT. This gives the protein CAWGDPGNTIYF.

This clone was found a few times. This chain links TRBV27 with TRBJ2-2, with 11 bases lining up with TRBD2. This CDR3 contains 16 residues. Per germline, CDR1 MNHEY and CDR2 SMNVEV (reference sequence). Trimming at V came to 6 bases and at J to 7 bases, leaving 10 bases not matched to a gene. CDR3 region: CASRTHTSGRGGELFF. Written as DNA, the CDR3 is TGTGCCAGCAGGACCCATACTAGCGGGAGAGGCGGGGAGCTGTTTTTT.

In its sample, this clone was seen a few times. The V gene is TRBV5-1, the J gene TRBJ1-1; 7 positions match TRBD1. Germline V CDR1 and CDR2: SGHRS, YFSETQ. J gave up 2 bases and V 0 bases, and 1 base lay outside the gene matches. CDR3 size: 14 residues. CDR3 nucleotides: TGCGCCAGCAGCTTGGGAGGGGGCAACACTGAAGCTTTCTTT. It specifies CASSLGGGNTEAFF. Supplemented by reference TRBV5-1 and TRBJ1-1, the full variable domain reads KAGVTQTPRYLIKTRGQQVTLSCSPISGHRSVSWYQQTPGQGLQFLFEYFSETQRNKGNFPGRFSGRQFSNSRSEMNVSTLELGDSALYLCASSLGGGNTEAFFGQGTRLTVV.

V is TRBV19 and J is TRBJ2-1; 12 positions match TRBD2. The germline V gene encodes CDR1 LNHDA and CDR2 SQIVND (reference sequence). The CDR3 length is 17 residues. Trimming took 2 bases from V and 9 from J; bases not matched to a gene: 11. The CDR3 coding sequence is TGTGCCAGTAGTATACGACTAGCGGGAGAGTATAGGGGTGAGCAGTTCTTC. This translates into CASSIRLAGEYRGEQFF.

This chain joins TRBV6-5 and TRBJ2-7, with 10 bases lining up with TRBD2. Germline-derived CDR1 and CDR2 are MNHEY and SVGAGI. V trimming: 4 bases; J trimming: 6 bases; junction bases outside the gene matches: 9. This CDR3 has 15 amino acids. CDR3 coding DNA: TGTGCCAGCAGTTCCGGACTAGCGGTTGTGGCCGAGCAGTACTTC. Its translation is CASSSGLAVVAEQYF.

Written as DNA, the CDR3 is TGTGCCAGCAGCCAAGATCGGCTAGCGGGAGACACCGGGGAGCTGTTTTTT. This gives the protein CASSQDRLAGDTGELFF. The chain combines TRBV3-1 (or the pseudogene TRBV3-2) with TRBJ2-2, with 10 bases that match TRBD2. The CDR3 is made up of 17 amino acids. CDR1 and CDR2 from the germline V gene are LGHDT and YNNKEL (reference sequence). V was clipped by 0 bases and J by 3 bases; unmatched bases: 4.

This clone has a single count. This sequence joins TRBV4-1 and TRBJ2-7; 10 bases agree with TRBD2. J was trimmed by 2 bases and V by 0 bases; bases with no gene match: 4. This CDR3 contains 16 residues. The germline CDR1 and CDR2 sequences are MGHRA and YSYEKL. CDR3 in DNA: TGCGCCAGCAGCCAAGATCGGGGACTAGCGCCCTACGAGCAGTACTTC. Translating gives CASSQDRGLAPYEQYF.

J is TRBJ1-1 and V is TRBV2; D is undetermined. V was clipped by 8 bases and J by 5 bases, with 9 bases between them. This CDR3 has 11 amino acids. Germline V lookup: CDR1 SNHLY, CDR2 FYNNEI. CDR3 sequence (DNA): TGTGCCAGCTCGGGATGGACTGAAGCTTTCTTT. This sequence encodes CASSGWTEAFF.

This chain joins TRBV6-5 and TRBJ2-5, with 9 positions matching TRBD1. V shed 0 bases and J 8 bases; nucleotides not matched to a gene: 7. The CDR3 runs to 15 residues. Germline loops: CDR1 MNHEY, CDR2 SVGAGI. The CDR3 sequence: CASSYSDRGLGTQYF. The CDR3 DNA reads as TGTGCCAGCAGTTACTCGGACAGGGGATTAGGAACCCAGTACTTC.